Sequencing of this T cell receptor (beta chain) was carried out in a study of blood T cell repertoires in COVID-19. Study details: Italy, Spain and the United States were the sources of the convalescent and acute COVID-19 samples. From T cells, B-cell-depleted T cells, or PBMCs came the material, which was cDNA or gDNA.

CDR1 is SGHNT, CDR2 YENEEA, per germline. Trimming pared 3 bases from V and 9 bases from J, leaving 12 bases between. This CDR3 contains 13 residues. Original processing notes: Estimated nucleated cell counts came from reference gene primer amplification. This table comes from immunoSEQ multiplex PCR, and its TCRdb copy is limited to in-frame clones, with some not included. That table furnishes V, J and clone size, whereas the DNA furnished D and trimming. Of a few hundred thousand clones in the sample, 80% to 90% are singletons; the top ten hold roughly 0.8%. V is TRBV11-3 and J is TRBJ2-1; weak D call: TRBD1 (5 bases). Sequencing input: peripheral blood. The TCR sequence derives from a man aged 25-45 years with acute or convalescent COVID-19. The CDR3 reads CASSFSRQGEQFF. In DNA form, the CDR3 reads TGTGCCAGCAGCTTCAGCAGGCAGGGTGAGCAGTTCTTC.